These 7 T cell receptor beta chains came from one sample sequenced in a study of T-cell memory formation after mild COVID-19. TCRdb used MiXCR to reprocess the 5' RACE reads, holding one entry per CDR3 protein. The data contain approximately 260,000 distinct CDR3 sequences, around 16% of them singletons. The specimen was PBMCs or a T cell subset sorted from them (not recorded which). Receptors originate from a man aged 18 to 29 who had mild COVID-19 (a few samples of this study predate the infection). Cell type and time point are not known.

This clonotype was counted only a few times. The chain carries TRBV2 and TRBJ1-5; D perhaps matches TRBD1 (5 bases). CDR1 and CDR2 (germline): SNHLY, FYNNEI. The germline V and J ends were trimmed by 8 bases and 2 bases, with 13 bases remaining between them. The CDR3 runs 14 residues. In nucleotides, the CDR3 is TGTGCCAGCTCAGGGTCCCTGGGCAATCAGCCCCAGCATTTT. Its protein product is CASSGSLGNQPQHF.

This clonotype was seen a handful of times. The chain combines TRBV6-6 with TRBJ2-7, with TRBD1 as a possible D gene (6 bases). CDR1 and CDR2 from the germline V gene are MNHNY and SVGAGI (reference sequence). This CDR3 has 15 amino acids. Trimming removed 4 bases from V and 5 bases from J, with 18 bases in between. CDR3 residues: CASSFPGDERDEQYV. The CDR3 bases are TGTGCCAGCAGTTTTCCAGGGGATGAACGGGACGAGCAGTACGTC.

Ten or more counts support this clonotype. CDR3 DNA sequence: TGTGCCAGCAGCTCCGGGACTAGCGGCACAGATACGCAGTATTTT. Encoded protein: CASSSGTSGTDTQYF. The chain couples TRBV7-3 to TRBJ2-3, with 10 positions matching TRBD2. The V segment lost 4 bases and the J segment 1 base; nucleotides outside the gene matches: 2. Germline CDR1 and CDR2: SGHTA and FQGTGA. The CDR3 totals 15 residues.

This chain's CDR3 is CATSRAPVGGADEQYF. The CDR3 bases are TGTGCCACCAGCAGAGCCCCGGTAGGGGGGGCGGACGAGCAGTACTTC. The J gene is TRBJ2-7, the V gene TRBV15, with a weak D call TRBD2 (7 bases). Trimming left V 1 base short and J 5 bases short, with 18 bases between. This CDR3 is 16 amino acids long. The V gene's germline CDR1 is LNHNV and CDR2 YYDKDF (reference sequence).

This clonotype was counted many times. The V and J genes are TRBV7-2 and TRBJ2-2, with D uncertain. CDR3 size: 15 residues. Germline V gives CDR1 SGHTA, CDR2 FQGNSA. Trimming left V 3 bases short and J 0 bases short, with 8 bases between. CDR3 sequence reads: CASSLQSANTGELFF. As DNA, the CDR3 is TGTGCCAGCAGCTTGCAGAGCGCGAACACCGGGGAGCTGTTTTTT.

In this sample, this clonotype turned up a few times. The V and J genes are TRBV20-1 and TRBJ2-3; 13 bases align to TRBD2. Germline trimming cut 3 bases from V and 2 bases from J; bases unmatched to any gene: 11. Germline CDR1 is DFQATT and CDR2 is SNEGSKA (reference sequence). This CDR3 spans 18 amino acids. DNA of the CDR3: TGCAGTGCTAGTCCTGGACTAGCGGGGGCCTACCCCACAGATACGCAGTATTTT. This sequence encodes CSASPGLAGAYPTDTQYF.

This clonotype was seen only a few times. V gene TRBV12-3 or TRBV12-4 combines with J gene TRBJ2-1; D tentatively reads TRBD1 or TRBD2 (5 bases each). V gave up 2 bases and J gave up 7 bases, with 27 bases separating them. This CDR3 is built from 19 residues. The CDR3 DNA reads as TGTGCCAGCAGTTTACGGGTTTTCCTGGGACGGACCTCTGGGAATGAGCAGTTCTTC. This translates into CASSLRVFLGRTSGNEQFF.